The clone carrying this TCR beta chain was seen only once. Some clones are missing from TCRdb's copy, which holds only in-frame ones; the method was immunoSEQ multiplex PCR. The sample contains 100,000 or so clones, 80% to 95% of which appear only once. The source of the sample is a study of T cell responses to AZD1222 COVID-19 vaccine. The CDR3 has 17 amino acids. V shed 2 bases, J shed 0 bases, and the junction held 3 bases outside the gene matches. The germline V gene encodes CDR1 SGHDN and CDR2 FVKESK. The sequence was obtained from an adult who received the AZD1222 COVID-19 vaccine. The chain employs TRBV14 and TRBJ2-6; TRBD1 aligns across 8 bases. The sample in question was peripheral blood, obtained 28 days after the second AZD1222 dose. The CDR3 is CASSQQGALSGANVLTF. CDR3 in DNA: TGTGCCAGCAGCCAACAGGGGGCCCTCTCTGGGGCCAACGTCCTGACTTTC.